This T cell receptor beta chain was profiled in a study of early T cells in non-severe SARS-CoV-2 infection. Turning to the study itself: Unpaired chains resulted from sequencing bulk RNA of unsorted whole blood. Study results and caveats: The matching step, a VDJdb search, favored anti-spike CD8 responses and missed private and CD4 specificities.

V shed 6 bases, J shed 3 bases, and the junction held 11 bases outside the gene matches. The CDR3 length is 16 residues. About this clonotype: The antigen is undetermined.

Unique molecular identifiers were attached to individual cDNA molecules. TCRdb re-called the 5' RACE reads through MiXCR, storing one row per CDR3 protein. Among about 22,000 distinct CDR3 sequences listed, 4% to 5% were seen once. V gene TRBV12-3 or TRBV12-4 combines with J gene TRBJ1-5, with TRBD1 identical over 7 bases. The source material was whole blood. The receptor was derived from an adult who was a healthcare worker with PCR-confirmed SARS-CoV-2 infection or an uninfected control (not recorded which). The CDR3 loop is CASSQGVSGNNQPQHF. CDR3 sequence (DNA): TGTGCCAGCAGCCAGGGGGTTTCGGGAAACAATCAGCCCCAGCATTTT.